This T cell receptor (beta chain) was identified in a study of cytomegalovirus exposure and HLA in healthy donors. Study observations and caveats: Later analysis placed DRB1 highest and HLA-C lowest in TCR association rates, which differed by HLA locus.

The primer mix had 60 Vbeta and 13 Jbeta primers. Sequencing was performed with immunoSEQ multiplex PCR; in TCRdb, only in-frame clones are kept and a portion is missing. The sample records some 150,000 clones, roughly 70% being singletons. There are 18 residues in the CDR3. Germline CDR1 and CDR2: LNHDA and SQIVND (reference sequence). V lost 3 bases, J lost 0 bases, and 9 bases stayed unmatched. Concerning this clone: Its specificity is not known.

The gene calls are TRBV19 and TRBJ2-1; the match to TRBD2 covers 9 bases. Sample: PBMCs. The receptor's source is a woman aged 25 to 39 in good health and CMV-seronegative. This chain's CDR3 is CASSMGVLAGYSYNEQFF. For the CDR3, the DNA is TGTGCCAGTAGTATGGGGGTCCTAGCGGGGTACTCCTACAATGAGCAGTTCTTC.